This T cell receptor beta chain emerged from a study of T-cell memory formation after mild COVID-19. Study-wide results and limits: The pre-infection memory compartment contained some responding clones, suggesting cross-reactive memory joined. Among contracting clones, CD4+ were mainly CM/EM and CD8+ enriched in EMRA.

5'RACE primed at constant segments yielded TCR alpha and TCR beta cDNA libraries bearing sample barcodes and UMIs. TCRdb independently ran MiXCR on the 5' RACE reads; one entry per CDR3 protein. The data contain 180,000 or so distinct CDR3 sequences, 11% of them singletons. Details on this clonotype: Its target is unknown.

Per the germline V gene, CDR1 is KGHSH and CDR2 is LQKENI. The CDR3 is 14 amino acids. V lost 6 bases and J lost 1, with 12 bases in between. The TCR was taken from a man aged 18-30 years who had mild COVID-19 (a few samples of this study predate the infection). Cell type and time point are not known. Sample: PBMCs or a T cell subset sorted from them (not recorded which). V usage is TRBV18 and J usage is TRBJ1-1; unclear D gene. The CDR3 DNA is TGTGCCAGCTCCCCTGGGCCGGGGAACACTGAAGCTTTCTTT. This translates into CASSPGPGNTEAFF.